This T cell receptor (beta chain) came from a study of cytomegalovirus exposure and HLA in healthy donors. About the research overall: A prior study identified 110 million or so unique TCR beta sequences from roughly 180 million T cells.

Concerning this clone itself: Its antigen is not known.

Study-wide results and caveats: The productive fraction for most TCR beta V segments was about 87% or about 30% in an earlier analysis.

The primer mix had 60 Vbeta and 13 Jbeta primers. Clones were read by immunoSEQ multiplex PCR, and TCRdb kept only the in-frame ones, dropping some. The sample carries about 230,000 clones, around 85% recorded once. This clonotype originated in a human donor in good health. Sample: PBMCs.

The CDR3 coding sequence is TGTGCCAGCAGCTGGACAGGGGCAAATGGCTACACCTTC. Translation: CASSWTGANGYTF. The chain has TRBV6-5 and TRBJ1-2, with 9 positions matching TRBD1. CDR3 length: 13 amino acids. The germline gives CDR1 MNHEY, CDR2 SVGAGI. V shed 6 bases and J 6 bases; nucleotides not matched to a gene: 5.